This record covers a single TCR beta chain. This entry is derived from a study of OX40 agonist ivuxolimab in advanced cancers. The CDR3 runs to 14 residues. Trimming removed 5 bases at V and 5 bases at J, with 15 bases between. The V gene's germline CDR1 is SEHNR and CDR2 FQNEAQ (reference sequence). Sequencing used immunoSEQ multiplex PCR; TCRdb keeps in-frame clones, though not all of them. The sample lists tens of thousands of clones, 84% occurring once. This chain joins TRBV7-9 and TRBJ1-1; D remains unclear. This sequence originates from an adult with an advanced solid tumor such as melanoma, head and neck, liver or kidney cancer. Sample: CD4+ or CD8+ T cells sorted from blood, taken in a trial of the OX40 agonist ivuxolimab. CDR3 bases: TGTGCCAGCAGCCCCCCCGGCCCAACAACTGAAGCTTTCTTT. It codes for CASSPPGPTTEAFF. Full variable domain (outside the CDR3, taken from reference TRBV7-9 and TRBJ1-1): DTGVSQNPRHKITKRGQNVTFRCDPISEHNRLYWYRQTLGQGPEFLTYFQNEAQLEKSRLLSDRFSAERPKGSFSTLEIQRTEQGDSAMYLCASSPPGPTTEAFFGQGTRLTVV.